Each of the 8 T cell receptor beta chains below was sequenced from the same sample in a study of blood T cell repertoires in COVID-19. Here immunoSEQ multiplex PCR was the method, and the copy in TCRdb shows in-frame clones only, minus some. Here the sample spans roughly 80,000 clones, approximately 80% being singletons. The sequenced sample was peripheral blood. The source of these receptors is a man of 80 years or more with acute or convalescent COVID-19.

This clone has more than one count but fewer than ten. The chain couples TRBV6-2 or TRBV6-3 to TRBJ1-5; D perhaps matches TRBD1 (5 bases). This CDR3 is built from 17 residues. Trimming stripped 2 bases from V and 0 bases from J, with 14 bases between. The germline CDR1 and CDR2 sequences are MNHEY and SVGEGT. CDR3 DNA sequence: TGTGCCAGCAGTTACCCGGGGGTCCCATATAGCAATCAGCCCCAGCATTTT. Translation: CASSYPGVPYSNQPQHF.

The V gene is TRBV10-3, the J gene TRBJ1-6; TRBD1 aligns across 8 bases. The V gene end was trimmed by 4 bases and the J gene end by 7 bases; junction bases not matched to a gene: 6. Germline assignment: CDR1 ENHRY and CDR2 SYGVKD. The CDR3 sequence is 15 residues long. In DNA, the CDR3 is TGTGCCATCAGTGGCCAGGGGGCGCACAATTCACCCCTCCACTTT. Amino acids: CAISGQGAHNSPLHF.

This clone came up once. This chain connects TRBV6-5 to TRBJ1-2; a possible D gene is TRBD1 (5 bases). Trimming removed 0 bases at V and 0 bases at J, with 11 bases between. CDR3 length: 16 residues. The germline V gene encodes CDR1 MNHEY and CDR2 SVGAGI. The CDR3 coding sequence is TGTGCCAGCAGTTACTCGAGGAGGGGCGCTAACTATGGCTACACCTTC. This encodes CASSYSRRGANYGYTF.

CDR3 DNA sequence: TGTGCCAGCAGCTTACACCAGGGTCAATACAATGAGCAGTTCTTC. Protein product: CASSLHQGQYNEQFF. The chain has TRBV7-2 and TRBJ2-1; possibly TRBD1 for D (5 bases). In germline, CDR1 is SGHTA, CDR2 FQGNSA. This CDR3 spans 15 amino acids. V was pared by 2 bases and J by 4 bases, with 12 bases between.

The chain employs TRBV18 and TRBJ1-1; weak D call: TRBD1 (5 bases). Germline-derived CDR1 and CDR2 are KGHSH and LQKENI. CDR3 size: 17 residues. The V end lost 3 bases, the J end lost 0 bases, and 17 bases lay between the germline ends. CDR3 DNA sequence: TGTGCCAGCTCACCGAAGGGGCTGATCAATATGAACACTGAAGCTTTCTTT. Amino acids: CASSPKGLINMNTEAFF.

The genes are TRBV7-2 and TRBJ1-6, with TRBD1 matching 8 bases. The germline gives CDR1 SGHTA, CDR2 FQGNSA. This CDR3 region has 15 residues. V dropped 5 bases and J dropped 3; count of bases not matched to a gene: 3. CDR3 residues: CASSLGQGYNSPLHF. The CDR3 DNA sequence: TGTGCCAGCAGCCTAGGACAGGGCTATAATTCACCCCTCCACTTT.

The chain joins TRBV3-1 (or the pseudogene TRBV3-2) to TRBJ1-1; D remains unclear. The length of the CDR3 is 15 residues. CDR1 is LGHDT and CDR2 is YNNKEL in the germline V gene (reference sequence). With 3 bases removed from V and 0 bases from J, the gap between germline ends came to 11 bases. In nucleotides, the CDR3 is TGTGCCAGCAGCCATCAGGACTGGGTGAACACTGAAGCTTTCTTT. Protein: CASSHQDWVNTEAFF.

The rearrangement joins TRBV7-8 to TRBJ1-2; TRBD1 aligns across 7 bases. Trimming at V came to 5 bases and at J to 3 bases, leaving 9 bases not matched to a gene. The CDR3 extends over 15 amino acids. From germline, CDR1 is SGHVS and CDR2 FQNEAQ. The CDR3 coding sequence is TGTGCCAGCAGCACCAGACAGGGACTCTACTATGGCTACACCTTC. Amino acids: CASSTRQGLYYGYTF. Full variable domain (rest looked up from reference TRBV7-8 and TRBJ1-2): GAGVSQSPRYKVAKRGQDVALRCDPISGHVSLFWYQQALGQGPEFLTYFQNEAQLDKSGLPSDRFFAERPEGSVSTLKIQRTQQEDSAVYLCASSTRQGLYYGYTFGSGTRLTVV.